The 5 T cell receptor beta chains below come from one sample, sequenced in a study of T and B cells in COVID-19 patients. TRB rearrangements were amplified by multiplex PCR with BIOMED2 TRB-A/B primers. From the multiplex PCR reads, TCRdb called clonotypes with MiXCR, one entry per CDR3 protein. The sample includes more than 10,000 distinct CDR3 sequences, around a third of them seen just once. Each TRB amplification used about 220-500 ng of genomic DNA from blood. Sequencing was performed on blood. These receptors were collected from a human donor with active COVID-19.

A single count supports this clonotype. The genes are TRBV7-2 and TRBJ1-2; no clear D. The CDR3 length is 14 residues. Germline lookup yields CDR1 SGHTA and CDR2 FQGNSA. Trimming removed 1 base from V and 2 bases from J, with 8 bases in between. The CDR3, as DNA: TGTGCCAGCAGCTTAGACGGCGGGAACTATGGCTACACCTTC. Translated, it gives CASSLDGGNYGYTF.

The chain couples TRBV6-4 to TRBJ1-1, with D perhaps TRBD1 (5 bases). Germline V lookup: CDR1 MRHNA, CDR2 SNTAGT. V lost 6 bases and J 2 bases, leaving 19 bases between the germline ends. There are 16 residues in the CDR3. The CDR3 sequence: CASSHRGGKGNTEAFF. DNA of the CDR3: TGTGCCAGCAGCCATCGGGGGGGGAAAGGAAACACTGAAGCTTTCTTT.

This clonotype came up a few times. J is TRBJ1-5 and V is TRBV18; TRBD1 is a possible D gene (6 bases). The CDR3 extends over 14 amino acids. Germline CDR1 and CDR2: KGHSH and LQKENI. Trimming cost V 1 base and J 7 bases, with 11 bases left between them. CDR3 sequence reads: CASSPRRGQQPQHF. In nucleotides, the CDR3 is TGTGCCAGCTCACCACGACGGGGGCAGCAGCCCCAGCATTTT.

V gene TRBV12-3 or TRBV12-4 combines with J gene TRBJ2-1, with TRBD1 matching 7 bases. This CDR3 has 15 amino acids. V lost 1 base and J lost 8; bases outside the gene matches: 8. The CDR3 DNA sequence: TGTGCCAGCAGTTTAGACAGGGGATCTCTGGATGAGCAGTTCTTC. Protein: CASSLDRGSLDEQFF.

The table lists this clonotype with a few counts. V gene TRBV5-4 combines with J gene TRBJ2-3; 11 bases line up with TRBD2. Germline CDR1 is SGHNT and CDR2 is YYREEE (reference sequence). The CDR3 has 17 residues. After removal of 1 base from V and 4 bases from J, the junction contained 8 bases not matched to a gene. CDR3 protein: CASSLLVSGGASDTQYF. As DNA, the CDR3 is TGTGCCAGCAGCTTGTTAGTTAGCGGGGGGGCGTCAGATACGCAGTATTTT. Together with reference TRBV5-4 and TRBJ2-3, the CDR3 gives the full variable domain: ETGVTQSPTHLIKTRGQQVTLRCSSQSGHNTVSWYQQALGQGPQFIFQYYREEENGRGNFPPRFSGLQFPNYSSELNVNALELDDSALYLCASSLLVSGGASDTQYFGPGTRLTVL.